The following is a TCR beta chain sequence with its context. Antigen: not known. Germline assignment: CDR1 MDHEN and CDR2 SYDVKM. The CDR3 loop spans 15 amino acids. V dropped 6 bases and J dropped 3 bases, with 15 bases sitting between them. Profiling relied on immunoSEQ multiplex PCR, and the TCRdb table lists in-frame clones only, not all of them. The sample carries roughly 2.4 million clones, under 97% recorded once. This record belongs to a study of shared clonotypes between healthy human individuals. Findings of the study overall: The naive CD4 repertoires of a handful of donors were compared, and approximately 5.3% of clonotypes were shared. Relative to their counterparts shared across all four donors, non-shared clonotypes exhibited diminished generation probabilities.

CD4+ cells were split into CD45RA+ naive and CD45RA-negative memory subsets. This clonotype was obtained from a young man in good health. The chain carries TRBV28 and TRBJ1-3; D is uncertain. The sequenced material came from naive CD4+ T cells sorted from blood. Subset reported: CD45RA+ positively selected. Here the CDR3 reads CASSSGGKDGNTIYF. CDR3 bases: TGTGCCAGCAGCAGCGGCGGGAAGGATGGAAACACCATATATTTT.